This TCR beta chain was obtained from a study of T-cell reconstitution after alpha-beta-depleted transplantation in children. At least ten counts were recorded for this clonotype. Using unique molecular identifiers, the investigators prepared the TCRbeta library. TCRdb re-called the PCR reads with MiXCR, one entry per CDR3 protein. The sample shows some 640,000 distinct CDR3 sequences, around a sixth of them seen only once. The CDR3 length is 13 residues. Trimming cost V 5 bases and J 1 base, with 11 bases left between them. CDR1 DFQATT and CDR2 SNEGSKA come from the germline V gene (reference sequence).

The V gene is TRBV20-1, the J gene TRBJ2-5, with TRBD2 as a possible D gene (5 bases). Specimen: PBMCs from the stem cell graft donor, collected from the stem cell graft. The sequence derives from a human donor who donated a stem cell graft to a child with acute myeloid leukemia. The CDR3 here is CSAPGLVQETQYF. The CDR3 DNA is TGCAGTGCTCCTGGACTGGTCCAAGAGACCCAGTACTTC.